This paragraph covers one TCR beta chain sequence. This entry comes from a study of chemoradiotherapy in HPV16-positive cancers. This CDR3 comprises 15 residues. The V and J ends lost 4 bases and 3 bases, in that order; junction bases with no gene match: 6. Germline CDR1 and CDR2: ENHRY and SYGVKD. Using immunoSEQ multiplex PCR, the repertoire was profiled, and TCRdb retains in-frame clones only, with some absent. The sample yields 5,000 to 6,500 clones, about 78% seen once. This sample was taken from a patient who underwent chemoradiotherapy. The chain couples TRBV10-3 to TRBJ2-5; 9 nucleotides line up with TRBD1. This TCR was sampled from a human donor with HPV-associated anogenital cancer. The CDR3 coding sequence is TGTGCCATCAGTGCAGGACAGGGGACGGAAGAGACCCAGTACTTC. This translates into CAISAGQGTEETQYF.